The entry below describes one TCR beta chain. Its matching antigen is unknown. The source of the sample is a study of cytomegalovirus exposure and HLA in healthy donors. It was with 60 Vbeta and 13 Jbeta primers that the PCR ran. The repertoire was sequenced with immunoSEQ multiplex PCR; TCRdb's copy has only in-frame clones and lacks some. The table shows roughly 38,000 clones, with around 76% occurring only once. Overall study findings and caveats: Overall, under 200 TCR beta chains were annotated as cytomegalovirus-associated. For most TCR beta V segments, an earlier analysis put the productive rate at about 87% or about 30% of the time.

Germline CDR1 SGHNT, CDR2 YYREEE (reference sequence). Trimming shortened V by 0 bases and J by 5 bases, and 9 bases separated the two germline ends. The CDR3 covers 14 residues. The receptor comes from a woman between 25 and 40 years old in good health and CMV-seropositive. This chain links TRBV5-4 with TRBJ2-1; D possibly corresponds to TRBD1 (5 bases). Specimen: PBMCs. For the CDR3, the DNA is TGTGCCAGCAGCTTGGCCACAGGCGACAATGAGCAGTTCTTC. Residues: CASSLATGDNEQFF.